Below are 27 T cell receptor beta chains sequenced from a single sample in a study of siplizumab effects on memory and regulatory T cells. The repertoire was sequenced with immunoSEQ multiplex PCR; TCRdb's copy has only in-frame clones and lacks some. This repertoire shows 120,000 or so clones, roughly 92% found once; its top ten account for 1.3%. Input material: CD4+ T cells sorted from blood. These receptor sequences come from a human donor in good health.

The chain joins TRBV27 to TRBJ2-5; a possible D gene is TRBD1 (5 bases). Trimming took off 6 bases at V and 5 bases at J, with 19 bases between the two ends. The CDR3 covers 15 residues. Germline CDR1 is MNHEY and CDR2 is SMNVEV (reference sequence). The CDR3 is CASRPPGQVWETQYF. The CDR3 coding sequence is TGTGCCAGCAGGCCCCCAGGGCAGGTGTGGGAGACCCAGTACTTC.

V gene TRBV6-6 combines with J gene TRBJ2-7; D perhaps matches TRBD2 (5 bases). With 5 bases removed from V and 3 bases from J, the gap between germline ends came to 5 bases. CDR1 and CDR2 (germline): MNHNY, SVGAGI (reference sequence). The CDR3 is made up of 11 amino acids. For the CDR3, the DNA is TGTGCCAGCAGTGGGAGCTACGAGCAGTACTTC. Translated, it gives CASSGSYEQYF.

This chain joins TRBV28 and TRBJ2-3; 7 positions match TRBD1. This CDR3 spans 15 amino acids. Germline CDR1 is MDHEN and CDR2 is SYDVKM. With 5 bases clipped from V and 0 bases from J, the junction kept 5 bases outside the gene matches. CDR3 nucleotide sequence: TGTGCCAGCAGTCCAGGGACAGCTAGCACAGATACGCAGTATTTT. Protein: CASSPGTASTDTQYF.

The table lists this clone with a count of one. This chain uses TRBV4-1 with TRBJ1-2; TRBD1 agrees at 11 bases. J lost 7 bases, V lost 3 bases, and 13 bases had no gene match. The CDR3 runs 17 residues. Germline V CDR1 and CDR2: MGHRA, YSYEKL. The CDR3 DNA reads TGCGCCAGCAGCCACTCTCCCGGGACAGGGGGAAAGGCTGGCTACACCTTC. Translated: CASSHSPGTGGKAGYTF.

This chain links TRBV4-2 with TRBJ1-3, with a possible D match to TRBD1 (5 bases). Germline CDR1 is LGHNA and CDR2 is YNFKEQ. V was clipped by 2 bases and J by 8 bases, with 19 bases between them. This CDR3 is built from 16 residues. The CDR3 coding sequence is TGTGCCAGCAGCCAATCTCCGGGAAAAATGGGGGACACCATATATTTT. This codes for CASSQSPGKMGDTIYF.

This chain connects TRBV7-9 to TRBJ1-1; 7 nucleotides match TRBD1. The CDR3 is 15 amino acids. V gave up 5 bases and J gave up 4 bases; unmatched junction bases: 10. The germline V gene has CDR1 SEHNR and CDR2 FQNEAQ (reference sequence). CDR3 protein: CASSQHRDRSTEAFF. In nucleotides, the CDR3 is TGTGCCAGCAGCCAACATCGGGACAGAAGCACTGAAGCTTTCTTT.

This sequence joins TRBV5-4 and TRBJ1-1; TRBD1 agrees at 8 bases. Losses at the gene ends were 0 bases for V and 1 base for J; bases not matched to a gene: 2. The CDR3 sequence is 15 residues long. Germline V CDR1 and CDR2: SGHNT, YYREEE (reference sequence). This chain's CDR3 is CASSLAQGANTEAFF. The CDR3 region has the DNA TGTGCCAGCAGCTTGGCCCAGGGGGCGAACACTGAAGCTTTCTTT.

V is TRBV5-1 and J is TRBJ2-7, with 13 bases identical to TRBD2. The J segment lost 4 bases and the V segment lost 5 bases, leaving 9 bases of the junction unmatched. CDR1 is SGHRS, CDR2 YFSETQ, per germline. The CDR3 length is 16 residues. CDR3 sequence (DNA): TGCGCCAGCAGGCGGACTAGCGGGAGTATGGAGTACGAGCAGTACTTC. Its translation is CASRRTSGSMEYEQYF. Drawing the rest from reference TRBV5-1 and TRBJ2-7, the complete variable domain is KAGVTQTPRYLIKTRGQQVTLSCSPISGHRSVSWYQQTPGQGLQFLFEYFSETQRNKGNFPGRFSGRQFSNSRSEMNVSTLELGDSALYLCASRRTSGSMEYEQYFGPGTRLTVT.

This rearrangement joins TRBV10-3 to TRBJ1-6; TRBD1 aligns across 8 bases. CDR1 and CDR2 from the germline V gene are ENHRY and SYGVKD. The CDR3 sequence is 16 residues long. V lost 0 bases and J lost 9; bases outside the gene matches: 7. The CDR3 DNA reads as TGTGCCATCAGTGAGTCCCACAGGGGGGAGGGTTCACCCCTCCACTTT. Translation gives CAISESHRGEGSPLHF.

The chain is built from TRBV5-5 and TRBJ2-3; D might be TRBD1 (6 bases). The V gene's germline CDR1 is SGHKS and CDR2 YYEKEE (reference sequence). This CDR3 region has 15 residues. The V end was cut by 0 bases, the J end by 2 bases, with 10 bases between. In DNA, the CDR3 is TGTGCCAGCAGCTTGGACGGACAGTTCACAGATACGCAGTATTTT. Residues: CASSLDGQFTDTQYF.

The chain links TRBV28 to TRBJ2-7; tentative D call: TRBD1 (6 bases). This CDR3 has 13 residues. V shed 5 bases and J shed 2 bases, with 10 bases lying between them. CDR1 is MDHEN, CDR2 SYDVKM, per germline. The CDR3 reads CASSTGPAYEQYF. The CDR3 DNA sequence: TGTGCCAGCAGTACAGGGCCCGCCTACGAGCAGTACTTC.

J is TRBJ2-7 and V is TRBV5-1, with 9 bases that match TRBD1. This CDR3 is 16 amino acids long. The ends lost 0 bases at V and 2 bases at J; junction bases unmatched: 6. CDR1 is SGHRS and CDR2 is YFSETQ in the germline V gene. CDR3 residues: CASSLDRTGVTYEQYF. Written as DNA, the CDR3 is TGCGCCAGCAGCTTGGATCGGACAGGGGTGACCTACGAGCAGTACTTC.

CDR3 in DNA: TGTGCCAGCAGCTTAGATGACGTAGGGCAGGGGGTCAATCAGCCCCAGCATTTT. Translating it yields CASSLDDVGQGVNQPQHF. This chain links TRBV7-8 with TRBJ1-5; 7 bases line up with TRBD1. The CDR3 sequence is 18 residues long. Trimming at V came to 1 base and at J to 3 bases, leaving 12 bases not matched to a gene. Germline V gene lookup returns CDR1 SGHVS and CDR2 FQNEAQ.

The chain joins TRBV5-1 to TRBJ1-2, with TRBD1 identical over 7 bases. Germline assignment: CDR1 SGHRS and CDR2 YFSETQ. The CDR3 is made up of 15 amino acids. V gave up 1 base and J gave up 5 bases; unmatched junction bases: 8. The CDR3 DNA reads TGCGCCAGCAGCTTGTTGGAGGGGGCAATTTATGGCTACACCTTC. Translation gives CASSLLEGAIYGYTF.

CDR3 coding DNA: TGCGCCAGCAGCTTGGAGGCAGGGGGTTCGTCCTTCTATGGCTACACCTTC. Residues: CASSLEAGGSSFYGYTF. This chain connects TRBV5-1 to TRBJ1-2, with 7 bases lining up with TRBD1. The V gene end was trimmed by 0 bases and the J gene end by 4 bases; junction bases not matched to a gene: 12. CDR3 length: 17 amino acids. Germline V lookup: CDR1 SGHRS, CDR2 YFSETQ.

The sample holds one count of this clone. In DNA form, the CDR3 reads TGTGCCAGCAGTTTACGGCTAGCGGGAGGGCTTCGGGGCAATGAGCAGTTCTTC. This translates into CASSLRLAGGLRGNEQFF. The J gene is TRBJ2-1, the V gene TRBV27; 12 positions match TRBD2. There are 18 residues in the CDR3. The germline CDR1 and CDR2 sequences are MNHEY and SMNVEV (reference sequence). Trimming at V came to 2 bases and at J to 6 bases, leaving 11 bases not matched to a gene.

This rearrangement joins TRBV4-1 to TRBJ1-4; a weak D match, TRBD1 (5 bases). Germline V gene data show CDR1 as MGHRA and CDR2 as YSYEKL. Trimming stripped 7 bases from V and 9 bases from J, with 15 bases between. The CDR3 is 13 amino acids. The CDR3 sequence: CASTAGSTKKLFF. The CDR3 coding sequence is TGCGCCAGCACAGCAGGGTCAACAAAAAAACTGTTTTTT.

CDR3 sequence (DNA): TGTGCCAGCAGCCAACAGACAGACCGAGACACCGGGGAGCTGTTTTTT. Translated, it gives CASSQQTDRDTGELFF. V and J are TRBV4-2 and TRBJ2-2; possibly TRBD1 for D (5 bases). V lost 2 bases, J lost 3 bases, and 13 bases lay in between. The CDR3 runs 16 residues. CDR1 is LGHNA, CDR2 YNFKEQ, per germline.

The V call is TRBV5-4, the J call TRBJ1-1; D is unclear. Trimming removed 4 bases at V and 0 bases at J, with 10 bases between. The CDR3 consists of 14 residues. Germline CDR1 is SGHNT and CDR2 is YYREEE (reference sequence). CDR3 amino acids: CASSLTRMNTEAFF. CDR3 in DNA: TGTGCCAGCAGCCTAACCAGGATGAACACTGAAGCTTTCTTT.

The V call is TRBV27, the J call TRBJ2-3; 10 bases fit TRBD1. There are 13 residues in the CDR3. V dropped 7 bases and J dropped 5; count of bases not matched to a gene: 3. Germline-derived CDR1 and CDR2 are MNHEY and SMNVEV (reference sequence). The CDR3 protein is CASTRDRGDTQYF. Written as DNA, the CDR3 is TGTGCCAGCACCAGGGACAGGGGAGATACGCAGTATTTT.

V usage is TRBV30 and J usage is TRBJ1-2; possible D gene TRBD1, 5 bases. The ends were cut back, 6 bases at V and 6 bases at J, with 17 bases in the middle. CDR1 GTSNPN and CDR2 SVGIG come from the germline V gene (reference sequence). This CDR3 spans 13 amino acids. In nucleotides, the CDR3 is TGTGCCTGCGGGGCAAGCGAATCTCATGGCTACACCTTC. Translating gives CACGASESHGYTF.

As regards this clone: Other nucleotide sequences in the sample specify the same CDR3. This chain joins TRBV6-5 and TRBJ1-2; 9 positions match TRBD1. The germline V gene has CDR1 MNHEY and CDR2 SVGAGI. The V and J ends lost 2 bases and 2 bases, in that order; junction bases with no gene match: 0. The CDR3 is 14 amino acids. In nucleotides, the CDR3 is TGTGCCAGCAGTTACGGACAGGGGAACTATGGCTACACCTTC. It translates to CASSYGQGNYGYTF.

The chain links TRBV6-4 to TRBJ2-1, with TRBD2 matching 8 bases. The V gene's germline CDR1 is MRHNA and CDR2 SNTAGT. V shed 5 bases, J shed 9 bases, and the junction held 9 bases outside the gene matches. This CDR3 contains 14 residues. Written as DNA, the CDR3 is TGTGCCAGCAGTTATACCGGGGGGGCCGGTGAGCAGTTCTTC. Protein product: CASSYTGGAGEQFF.

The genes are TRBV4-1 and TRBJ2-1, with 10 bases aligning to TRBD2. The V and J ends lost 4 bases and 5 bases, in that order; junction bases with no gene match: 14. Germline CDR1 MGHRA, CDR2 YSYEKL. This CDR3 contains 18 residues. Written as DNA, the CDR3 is TGCGCCAGCAGCCTCCAAAGCCCAGCGGGGGGGCCCCACAATGAGCAGTTCTTC. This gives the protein CASSLQSPAGGPHNEQFF.

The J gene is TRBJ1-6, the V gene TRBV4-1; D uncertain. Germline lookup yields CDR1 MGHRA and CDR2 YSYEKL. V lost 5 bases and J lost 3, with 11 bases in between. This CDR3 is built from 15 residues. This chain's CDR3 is CASSKAGNYNSPLHF. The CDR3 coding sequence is TGCGCCAGCAGCAAGGCCGGGAACTATAATTCACCCCTCCACTTT.

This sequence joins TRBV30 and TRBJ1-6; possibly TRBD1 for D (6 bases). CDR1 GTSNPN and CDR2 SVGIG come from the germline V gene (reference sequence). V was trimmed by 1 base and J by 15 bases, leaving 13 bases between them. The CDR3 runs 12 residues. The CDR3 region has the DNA TGTGCCTGGAGTGGGGGGCTGGGACTCCTCCACTTT. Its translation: CAWSGGLGLLHF.

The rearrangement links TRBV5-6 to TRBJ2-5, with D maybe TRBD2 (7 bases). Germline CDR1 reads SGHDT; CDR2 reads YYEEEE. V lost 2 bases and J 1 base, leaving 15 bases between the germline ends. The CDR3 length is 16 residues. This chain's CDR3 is CASSLGGGGPQETQYF. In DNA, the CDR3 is TGTGCCAGCAGCTTAGGAGGGGGGGGCCCCCAAGAGACCCAGTACTTC.